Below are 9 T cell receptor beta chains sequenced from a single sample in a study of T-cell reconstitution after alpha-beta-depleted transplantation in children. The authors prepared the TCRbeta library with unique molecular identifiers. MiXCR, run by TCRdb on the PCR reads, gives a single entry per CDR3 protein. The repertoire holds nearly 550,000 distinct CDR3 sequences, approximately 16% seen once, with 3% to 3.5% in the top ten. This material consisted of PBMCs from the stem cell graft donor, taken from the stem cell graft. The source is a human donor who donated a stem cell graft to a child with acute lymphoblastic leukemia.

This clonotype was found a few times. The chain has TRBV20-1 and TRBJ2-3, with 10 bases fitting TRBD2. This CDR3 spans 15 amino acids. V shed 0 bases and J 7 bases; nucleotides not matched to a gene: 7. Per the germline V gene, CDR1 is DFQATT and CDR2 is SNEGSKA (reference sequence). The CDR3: CSARDIGAGGNTQYF. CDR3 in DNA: TGCAGTGCTAGAGATATCGGAGCGGGAGGGAATACGCAGTATTTT.

The CDR3 sequence is CATSESPGQRLAKNIQYF. The DNA for the CDR3 is TGTGCCACCAGTGAAAGCCCTGGACAGAGGCTAGCCAAAAACATTCAGTACTTC. The chain recombines TRBV24-1 with TRBJ2-4; perhaps TRBD1 as D (6 bases). V lost 4 bases and J lost 0, with 18 bases in between. The length of the CDR3 is 18 residues. The germline V gene encodes CDR1 KGHDR and CDR2 SFDVKD.

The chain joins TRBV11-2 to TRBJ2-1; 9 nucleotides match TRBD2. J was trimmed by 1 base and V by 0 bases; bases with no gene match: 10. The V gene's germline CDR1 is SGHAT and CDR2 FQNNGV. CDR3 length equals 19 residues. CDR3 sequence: CASSLDLTSGRISYNEQFF. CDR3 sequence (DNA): TGTGCCAGCAGCTTAGATCTTACTAGCGGGCGAATATCCTACAATGAGCAGTTCTTC.

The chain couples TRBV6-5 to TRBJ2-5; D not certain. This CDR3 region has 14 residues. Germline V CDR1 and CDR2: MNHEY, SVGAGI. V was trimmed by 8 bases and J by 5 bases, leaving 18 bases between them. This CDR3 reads CASRRTPLEETQYF. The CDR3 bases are TGTGCCAGCCGGAGAACACCACTTGAGGAGACCCAGTACTTC.

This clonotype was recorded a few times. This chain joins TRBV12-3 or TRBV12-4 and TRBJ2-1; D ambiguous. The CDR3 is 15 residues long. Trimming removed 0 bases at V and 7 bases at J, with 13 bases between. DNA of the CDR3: TGTGCCAGCAGTTTAGCGCTTAATGAGGCAAATGAGCAGTTCTTC. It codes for CASSLALNEANEQFF.

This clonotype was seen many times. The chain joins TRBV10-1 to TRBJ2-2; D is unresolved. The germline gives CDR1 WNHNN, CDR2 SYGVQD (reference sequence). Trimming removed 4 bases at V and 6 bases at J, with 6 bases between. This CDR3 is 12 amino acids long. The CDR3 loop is CASSAEAGELFF. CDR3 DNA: TGCGCCAGCAGTGCAGAGGCCGGGGAGCTGTTTTTT.

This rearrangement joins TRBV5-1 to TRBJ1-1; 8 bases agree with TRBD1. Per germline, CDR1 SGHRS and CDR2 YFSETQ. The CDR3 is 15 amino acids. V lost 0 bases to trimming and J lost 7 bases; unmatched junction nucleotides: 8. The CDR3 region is CASSLDLNRGDEAFF. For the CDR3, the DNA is TGCGCCAGCAGCTTGGACCTTAACAGGGGGGATGAAGCTTTCTTT.

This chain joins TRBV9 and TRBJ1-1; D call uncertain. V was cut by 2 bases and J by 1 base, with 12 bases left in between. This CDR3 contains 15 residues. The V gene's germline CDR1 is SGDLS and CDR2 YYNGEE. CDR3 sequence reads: CASSVDQRTNTEAFF. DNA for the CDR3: TGTGCCAGCAGCGTGGACCAGAGAACGAACACTGAAGCTTTCTTT.

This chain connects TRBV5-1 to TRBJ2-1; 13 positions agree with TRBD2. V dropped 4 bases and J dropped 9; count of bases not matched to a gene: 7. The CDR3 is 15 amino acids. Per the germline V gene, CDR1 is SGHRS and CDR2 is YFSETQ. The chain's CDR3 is CASSLGLAGRSEQFF. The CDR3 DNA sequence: TGCGCCAGCAGCCTGGGACTAGCGGGAAGGAGTGAGCAGTTCTTC.